The rows below give T cell receptor beta chains drawn from one sample of a study of blood T cell repertoires in COVID-19. The protocol was immunoSEQ multiplex PCR, while the TCRdb copy is restricted to in-frame clones and leaves out a portion. This repertoire shows roughly 150,000 clones, approximately 90% found once; its top ten account for 10% to 13%. The source material was peripheral blood. These receptors were collected from a woman in her 70s with COVID-19, enrolled during active disease. Both conserved end residues are part of each CDR3. D genes are given only for firm matches. Where a row states a size, it is once, few, many or the class of an expanded clone; other rows omit it.

J gene	V gene	clone size	D gene	CDR3 DNA	CDR3 protein
TRBJ2-1	TRBV5-6	-	TRBD1	TGTGCCAGCTTTCGACAGGGTCGGGACAATGAGCAGTTCTTC	CASFRQGRDNEQFF
TRBJ1-1	TRBV6-5	-	-	TGTGCCAGCAGCCGTAGCGGCAGGGAGAACACTGAAGCTTTCTTT	CASSRSGRENTEAFF
TRBJ1-2	TRBV28	-	-	TGTGCCAGCTCCCCTCCAGGGGACTATGGCTACACCTTC	CASSPPGDYGYTF
TRBJ2-5	TRBV3-1/TRBV3-2	-	-	TGTGCCAGCAGCCAAGATCAGGCATCCCAAGAGACCCAGTACTTC	CASSQDQASQETQYF
TRBJ2-1	TRBV30	-	-	TGTGCCTGGAGTGTGACTCGTGGACTGTACAATGAGCAGTTCTTC	CAWSVTRGLYNEQFF
TRBJ1-5	TRBV6-5	-	TRBD1	TGTGCCAGCGCCTACAGGGGCGGCCAGCCCCAGCATTTT	CASAYRGGQPQHF
TRBJ1-5	TRBV2	-	TRBD1	TGTGCCAGCAGACGGACAGGGATTAATCAGCCCCAGCATTTT	CASRRTGINQPQHF
TRBJ2-3	TRBV5-1	-	-	TGCGCCAGCAGCGCGCAGGCTTTCACAGATACGCAGTATTTT	CASSAQAFTDTQYF
TRBJ1-1	TRBV30	-	-	TGTGCCTGGGGGCTCTTTACGGGAGGGCGAGCTTTCTTT	CAWGLFTGGRAFF
TRBJ2-1	TRBV11-2	-	-	TGTGCCAGCAGCTTAGCTGGGCGGGGCGGCCACAATGAGCAGTTCTTC	CASSLAGRGGHNEQFF
TRBJ1-6	TRBV3-1/TRBV3-2	once	TRBD1	TGTGCCAGCAGCCAAGATTGGGGAAGGGGGCGGCCCTATAATTCACCCCTCCACTTT	CASSQDWGRGRPYNSPLHF
TRBJ1-2	TRBV19	-	-	TGTGCCAGTAGTATAGTGTCGGGGAGGAATGACTATGGCTACACCTTC	CASSIVSGRNDYGYTF
TRBJ2-7	TRBV18	once	TRBD1	TGTGCCAGCTCACCACCGGGACAGGTCAGCCACGAGCAGTACTTC	CASSPPGQVSHEQYF
TRBJ1-4	TRBV11-2	once	TRBD1	TGTGCCAGCAGCTCATACAGGGGGACGGAAAAACTGTTTTTT	CASSSYRGTEKLFF
TRBJ1-3	TRBV19	-	-	TGTGCCAGTAGTTCGCAGGGGAACACCATATATTTT	CASSSQGNTIYF
TRBJ2-1	TRBV7-3	-	TRBD2	TGTGCCAGCAGCAGAGAGCGGGGGGACAATGAGCAGTTCTTC	CASSRERGDNEQFF
TRBJ1-5	TRBV9	-	-	TGTGCCAGCAGCGTAGGCGGAGAAACCGATCAGCCCCAGCATTTT	CASSVGGETDQPQHF
TRBJ2-6	TRBV9	-	-	TGTGCCAGCAGCGTAGGTCTGTTGCGGCAGCCTTATAGCTCTGGGGCCAACGTCCTGACTTTC	CASSVGLLRQPYSSGANVLTF
TRBJ2-3	TRBV5-4	-	-	TGTGCCAGCAGCTTGGTAAGCACAGATACGCAGTATTTT	CASSLVSTDTQYF
TRBJ2-3	TRBV7-3	-	-	TGTGCCAGCAGCAGTAGCGCCGGCGGTACGCAGTATTTT	CASSSSAGGTQYF
TRBJ1-6	TRBV24-1	-	-	TGTGCCACCAGTAGTGGGGGGGGACTTAATTCACCCCTCCACTTT	CATSSGGGLNSPLHF
TRBJ1-1	TRBV12-3/TRBV12-4	-	-	TGTGCCAGCGGAAATACCAGGGGCACTGAAGCTTTCTTT	CASGNTRGTEAFF
TRBJ1-4	TRBV19	few	TRBD1	TGTGCCAGTAGTGCCTGGACAGGATCTAATGAAAAACTGTTTTTT	CASSAWTGSNEKLFF
TRBJ1-1	TRBV29-1	-	TRBD1	TGCAGCGTCCGGACAGGGGCGATGAACACTGAAGCTTTCTTT	CSVRTGAMNTEAFF
TRBJ2-2	TRBV5-1	once	TRBD1	TGCGCCAGCAGCTTGGTGGTCGCAGGGGGCACCGGGGAGCTGTTTTTT	CASSLVVAGGTGELFF
TRBJ1-3	TRBV5-5	-	-	TGTGCCGGGGCAGGGCCGCTTTCCTCTGGAAACACCATATATTTT	CAGAGPLSSGNTIYF
TRBJ2-5	TRBV2	-	TRBD1	TGTGCCAGCAAGGCCGGCAGGGGGATGGAGACCCAGTACTTC	CASKAGRGMETQYF
TRBJ1-1	TRBV7-9	-	-	TGTGCCAGCAGCTTAGTCGGGGGGGTGGACACTGAAGCTTTCTTT	CASSLVGGVDTEAFF
TRBJ1-1	TRBV4-1	-	-	TGCGCCAGCAGCCTGGGGGCCGCAGGGAAGGGAGCTTTCTTT	CASSLGAAGKGAFF
TRBJ1-5	TRBV6-2/TRBV6-3	few	-	TGTGCCAGCAGTTACTCGATGGAGGGCAGCAATCAGCCCCAGCATTTT	CASSYSMEGSNQPQHF
TRBJ1-1	TRBV10-3	-	TRBD1	TGTGCCACAACCGACAGGGGCGAGGGCACTGAAGCTTTCTTT	CATTDRGEGTEAFF
TRBJ1-5	TRBV28	-	-	TGTGCCAGCAGTCGGACATCTAGCAATCAGCCCCAGCATTTT	CASSRTSSNQPQHF
TRBJ1-6	TRBV19	few	-	TGTGCCAGTGAAGAGAGTTATAATTCACCCCTCCACTTT	CASEESYNSPLHF
TRBJ1-4	TRBV5-4	once	-	TGTGCCAGCAGCTTGCAGACGGTGGGAGGTGAAAAACTGTTTTTT	CASSLQTVGGEKLFF
TRBJ1-1	TRBV29-1	-	-	TGCAGCGTTGAAGAACCACAGGGAGCCTGGGCTTTCTTT	CSVEEPQGAWAFF
TRBJ1-2	TRBV24-1	-	-	TGTGCCACCCCATCCGGGGATGTCCTCTATGGCTACACCTTC	CATPSGDVLYGYTF
TRBJ1-2	TRBV2	-	-	TGTGCCAGCACCTTTCTAAGAGGGGGCACCTTC	CASTFLRGGTF
TRBJ1-5	TRBV7-9	-	-	TGTGCCAGCAGCACCGACAGGTGGAATCAGCCCCAGCATTTT	CASSTDRWNQPQHF
TRBJ2-1	TRBV28	-	-	TGTGCCAGCAGTTTACCTTACTCTTACAATGAGCAGTTCTTC	CASSLPYSYNEQFF
TRBJ2-2	TRBV19	-	TRBD2	TGTGCCAGTAGTATAGTATCTAGGACTAGTAACACCGGGGAGCTGTTTTTT	CASSIVSRTSNTGELFF
TRBJ2-7	TRBV7-9	-	-	TGTGCCAGCAGCTTGAGGGTTGGGTCCTACGAGCAGTACTTC	CASSLRVGSYEQYF
TRBJ1-3	TRBV7-9	-	TRBD1	TGTGCCAGCAGCCCCGGACAGGGAAGATCTGGAAACACCATATATTTT	CASSPGQGRSGNTIYF
TRBJ1-1	TRBV25-1	-	-	TGTGCCAGCAGCGGGTCCCACACTGAAGCTTTCTTT	CASSGSHTEAFF
TRBJ1-1	TRBV11-2	once	TRBD1	TGTGCCAGCAGCTTAGGGCATGGACAGGGAAACACTGAAGCTTTCTTT	CASSLGHGQGNTEAFF
TRBJ1-6	TRBV11-2	once	-	TGTGCCAGCAGCTTAGTCGGAGGCCCGAGCTCCTATAATTCACCCCTCCACTTT	CASSLVGGPSSYNSPLHF
TRBJ1-1	TRBV7-9	-	TRBD1	TGTGCCAGCACACACGACAGGGGAAATAGGGACACTGAAGCTTTCTTT	CASTHDRGNRDTEAFF
TRBJ2-2	TRBV3-1/TRBV3-2	-	TRBD1	TGTGCCAGCAGCACCGGGACAGGGTACACCGGGGAGCTGTTTTTT	CASSTGTGYTGELFF